The table lists the clone carrying this T cell receptor (beta chain) with a count of one. Original data processing: Nucleated cell number was recorded as an estimate derived from reference gene primer amplification. Measured with immunoSEQ multiplex PCR; TCRdb has only the in-frame clones, and not every one. The V and J calls and the clone size are those of that table, but D and trimming were determined from the DNA. The table has more than 250,000 clones, approximately 87% seen once. The sample comes from a study of blood T cell repertoires in COVID-19. The CDR3 loop spans 15 amino acids. Germline lookup yields CDR1 LNHDA and CDR2 SQIVND (reference sequence). V was shortened by 3 bases and J by 2 bases, with 11 bases between the two germline ends.

V gene TRBV19 combines with J gene TRBJ1-5, with D uncertain. This clonotype was sampled from a man aged 55 to 70 who had recovered from COVID-19. Sequencing input: peripheral blood. The CDR3 spells CASSMEGFGNQPQHF. Here the CDR3 DNA reads TGTGCCAGTAGTATGGAGGGCTTCGGCAATCAGCCCCAGCATTTT. Full variable domain (missing parts from reference TRBV19 and TRBJ1-5): DGGITQSPKYLFRKEGQNVTLSCEQNLNHDAMYWYRQDPGQGLRLIYYSQIVNDFQKGDIAEGYSVSREKKESFPLTVTSAQKNPTAFYLCASSMEGFGNQPQHFGDGTRLSIL.